What follows is one T cell receptor (beta chain) and its context. This clone's antigen is unknown. No much larger clone is present one base from it, and per-base qualities are unavailable. Healthy HIV-negative adults with no recently reported acute infections or vaccinations were included as donors. Every donor was a Caucasian adult residing in Nashville, Tennessee, USA. Magnetic negative selection was used to enrich CD4+ T cells, after which naive cells were positively selected on CD45RA and the negative fraction became the memory subset. After blood collection by leukapheresis, PBMCs were isolated using Ficoll-Histopaque density gradient centrifugation and then cryopreserved in the vapor phase of liquid nitrogen. Purity and quantity of every magnetically sorted T cell population were checked by analytical flow cytometry. From each sorted fraction, genomic DNA was isolated and quantified by UV absorbance on a Nanodrop 2000c.

Using the deep immunoSEQ assay, multiplex PCR amplified TCR CDR3 regions from genomic DNA. For each cell subset, the extracted genomic DNA was distributed evenly across all wells of several immunoSEQ 96-well plates, and each plate served as one replicate. Each replicate PCR for sorted subsets received roughly 0.2 ug genomic DNA, equal to some 32,000 T cell genomes. Purified libraries were measured with a Qubit 3.0 fluorometer, size-checked on a Bioanalyzer 2100, and measured again with the KAPA Library Quantification kit. Each immunoSEQ 96-well plate was sequenced on its own single-read 150-cycle Illumina NextSeq 550 flow cell. In the source study's methods: The immunoSEQ output contained only junctional sequences without quality scores, so filtering could not match that applied to full-length reads. To assign V/J genes and CDR3, sequences were annotated against IMGT germline references using PyIR, a Python wrapper for IgBLAST v1.9. Reads were removed for weak V/J assignments (E-value above 1e-6), missing CDR3, stop codons, out-of-frame junctions, or ambiguous translated residues. V3J clonotypes were defined by identical inferred V gene, J gene, and CDR3 amino acid sequence. Percentage overlap between repertoires was computed as shared unique clonotypes divided by the size of the smaller repertoire. Repertoire richness was assessed with RTK rarefaction, the Chao1 estimator, and Recon v2.1 estimates of unobserved clonotypes. OLGA was used to compute generation probabilities for all TCRbeta clonotypes that the gDNA method yielded from a few donors. What TCRdb holds here is the immuneACCESS table cut down to in-frame rearrangements. Part of the clones is not present; checked against another copy, under half of the missing clones reflect an unresolved V gene, and the others are unexplained. D and trimming come from the DNA, and the V and J calls and clone size come from that table. Counted in this sample were approximately 2.3 million clones; approximately 93% of them appeared once. Around 0.4% of the sample goes to the ten largest clones.

The source of the sample is a study of shared clonotypes between healthy human individuals (dated by TCRdb to about 2020). Concerning the study at large: Three men and a couple of women, aged 18 to 49 years, made up the cohort. Between about 0.8 and 9 billion PBMCs per donor were obtained by leukapheresis. Libraries were prepared and TCR repertoires were sequenced by different laboratories using diverse techniques, in order to increase sequencing depth and limit assay-specific biases. For each donor, CD4 naive and CD4 memory were each run on three plates, CD8 naive on two plates, and CD8 memory on one plate. Blood TCR repertoires of a handful of healthy adults were deeply sequenced to estimate repertoire size and the extent of clonotype sharing between individuals. General study outcomes and caveats: The genetic and exposure-history diversity represented was limited by the small number of donors. Incomplete sequencing was indicated by rarefaction of sorted-subset datasets, despite the large sequencing depth. Estimated clonotype richness was generally larger for naive than for memory subsets. Sharing across a few donors was observed for 5% to 6.5% of naive CD4, around 3.5% of naive CD8, about 2.5% of memory CD4, and less than 0.45% of memory CD8 clonotypes. Pairwise subsampling led to the expectation that sequencing depth would affect the degree of clonotype sharing among donors. Only blood was sampled, and tissue TCR repertoires likely differ from those in blood. Higher generation probabilities were observed for clonotypes shared by all four sorted-subset donors than for non-shared clonotypes.

The CDR3 runs 12 amino acids, cysteine and phenylalanine included. Only CDR3 DNA remains: 36 bases, in frame from the first base. From a lookup of the germline V gene, CDR1 and CDR2 are SGHTA and FQGNSA. The trim is 5 bases for V and 12 bases for J, with a gap of 11 bases between the germline ends. This chain is built from TRBV7-2 and TRBJ2-6; TRBD2 could be the D gene, as 5 bases match. The sequence derives from a man aged 18 to 29 in good health. Some clones in this sample may be carry-over from other donors' samples. The sample consisted of naive CD4+ T cells from PBMCs. The label giving this sample's cell subset or site can be read as: CD45RA+ positively selected. DNA sequence: TGTGCCAGCAGCCCCCCGGGATCCGTCCTGACTTTC. This translates into CASSPPGSVLTF.